What follows are 32 T cell receptor beta chains derived from one specimen sequenced in a study of T cell responses to AZD1222 COVID-19 vaccine. Profiled with immunoSEQ multiplex PCR; TCRdb holds only in-frame clones, not every one. The sample holds approximately 150,000 clones, 92% seen once. The sequencing here drew on peripheral blood, taken 28 days after the second AZD1222 dose. These receptors were obtained from an adult who received the AZD1222 COVID-19 vaccine.

J is TRBJ1-1 and V is TRBV19, with D perhaps TRBD1 (5 bases). With 7 bases removed from V and 0 bases from J, the gap between germline ends came to 12 bases. This CDR3 region has 14 residues. Germline CDR1 is LNHDA and CDR2 is SQIVND (reference sequence). CDR3 coding DNA: TGTGCCAGTATGGTGCGGGGCTTGAACACTGAAGCTTTCTTT. Protein: CASMVRGLNTEAFF.

The chain joins TRBV28 to TRBJ1-2; 8 positions agree with TRBD1. CDR3 length equals 13 residues. Per the germline V gene, CDR1 is MDHEN and CDR2 is SYDVKM. V lost 8 bases, J lost 3 bases, and 5 bases stayed unmatched. The chain's CDR3 is CASGGTGDYGYTF. DNA for the CDR3: TGTGCCAGCGGGGGGACAGGCGACTATGGCTACACCTTC.

This rearrangement joins TRBV9 to TRBJ2-5; tentative D call: TRBD2 (6 bases). Trimming took off 1 base at V and 4 bases at J, with 14 bases between the two ends. The CDR3 is made up of 15 amino acids. CDR1 and CDR2 (germline): SGDLS, YYNGEE. CDR3: CASSVTSNYVETQYF. The CDR3 nucleotides are TGTGCCAGCAGCGTAACTAGCAATTACGTAGAGACCCAGTACTTC.

The rearrangement joins TRBV18 to TRBJ2-2, with D possibly matching TRBD1 (6 bases). With 3 bases removed from V and 6 bases from J, the gap between germline ends came to 17 bases. The CDR3 totals 16 residues. CDR1 and CDR2 from the germline V gene are KGHSH and LQKENI. The CDR3 DNA sequence: TGTGCCAGCTCACCCAGGGGTTCCTTCAGTTCCGGGGAGCTGTTTTTT. Translating it yields CASSPRGSFSSGELFF.

This chain links TRBV10-3 with TRBJ2-7, with 8 nucleotides matching TRBD1. V dropped 5 bases and J dropped 2; count of bases not matched to a gene: 5. This CDR3 has 14 residues. From germline, CDR1 is ENHRY and CDR2 SYGVKD. CDR3 DNA: TGTGCCATCAGTCCCTCACAGGGGGCCTACGAGCAGTACTTC. Translating gives CAISPSQGAYEQYF.

The V gene is TRBV19, the J gene TRBJ1-6; D uncertain. Trimming removed 3 bases at V and 6 bases at J, with 6 bases between. This CDR3 contains 13 residues. Germline-derived CDR1 and CDR2 are LNHDA and SQIVND (reference sequence). CDR3 DNA sequence: TGTGCCAGTAGTATCGGGCTTAATTCACCCCTCCACTTT. Encoded protein: CASSIGLNSPLHF.

V usage is TRBV18 and J usage is TRBJ1-5, with TRBD1 as a possible D gene (5 bases). This CDR3 is 14 amino acids long. Trimming removed 2 bases at V and 2 bases at J, with 7 bases between. Germline V gene lookup returns CDR1 KGHSH and CDR2 LQKENI. The CDR3: CASSPRGGNQPQHF. The DNA of the CDR3 is TGTGCCAGCTCACCAAGGGGAGGCAATCAGCCCCAGCATTTT. Variable domain in full (rest from reference TRBV18 and TRBJ1-5): NAGVMQNPRHLVRRRGQEARLRCSPMKGHSHVYWYRQLPEEGLKFMVYLQKENIIDESGMPKERFSAEFPKEGPSILRIQQVVRGDSAAYFCASSPRGGNQPQHFGDGTRLSIL.

The V and J genes are TRBV6-5 and TRBJ1-1, with 7 bases matching TRBD1. Germline CDR1 and CDR2: MNHEY and SVGAGI. The CDR3 is 14 residues long. V lost 6 bases and J lost 8; bases outside the gene matches: 12. CDR3 nucleotides: TGTGCCAGCAGCCGAGGTGGGACAGCGGGGGAAGCTTTCTTT. Amino acids: CASSRGGTAGEAFF.

V and J are TRBV5-6 and TRBJ1-5, with D perhaps matching TRBD1 (5 bases). The CDR3 length is 14 residues. The V and J ends lost 0 bases and 5 bases respectively, with 9 bases between them. Germline CDR1 SGHDT, CDR2 YYEEEE. The CDR3: CASSLGGRYQPQHF. The CDR3 DNA follows: TGTGCCAGCAGCTTGGGGGGACGTTATCAGCCCCAGCATTTT.

The V call is TRBV3-1 (or the pseudogene TRBV3-2), the J call TRBJ1-2; perhaps TRBD1 as D (6 bases). The CDR3 is 15 residues long. The germline CDR1 and CDR2 sequences are LGHDT and YNNKEL (reference sequence). The V and J ends lost 6 bases and 6 bases respectively, with 20 bases between them. The CDR3 nucleotides read TGTGCCAGCAGACTCGCGGCAGGGGTGGTTAATGGCTACACCTTC. Amino acid sequence: CASRLAAGVVNGYTF.

The genes are TRBV9 and TRBJ1-6; 10 nucleotides match TRBD1. CDR3 size: 16 residues. With 0 bases clipped from V and 10 bases from J, the junction kept 7 bases outside the gene matches. Germline V CDR1 and CDR2: SGDLS, YYNGEE. CDR3 loop: CASSVGGQGTRSPLHF. CDR3 in DNA: TGTGCCAGCAGCGTAGGGGGACAGGGGACCAGGTCACCCCTCCACTTT.

The chain's CDR3 is CASRPHRGFSYEQYF. DNA of the CDR3: TGTGCCAGTAGGCCCCACCGGGGGTTCTCCTACGAGCAGTACTTC. The rearrangement links TRBV19 to TRBJ2-7, with D maybe TRBD2 (6 bases). Trimming took off 6 bases at V and 0 bases at J, with 15 bases between the two ends. This CDR3 contains 15 residues. Germline values: CDR1 LNHDA, CDR2 SQIVND (reference sequence).

The chain carries TRBV18 and TRBJ1-5; D call uncertain. V was cut by 2 bases and J by 2 bases, with 10 bases left in between. Germline CDR1 and CDR2: KGHSH and LQKENI. The CDR3 sequence is 15 residues long. CDR3 bases: TGTGCCAGCTCACCATTGGGAATGGGCAATCAGCCCCAGCATTTT. Its protein is CASSPLGMGNQPQHF. Full variable domain (outside the CDR3, taken from reference TRBV18 and TRBJ1-5): NAGVMQNPRHLVRRRGQEARLRCSPMKGHSHVYWYRQLPEEGLKFMVYLQKENIIDESGMPKERFSAEFPKEGPSILRIQQVVRGDSAAYFCASSPLGMGNQPQHFGDGTRLSIL.

The V call is TRBV19, the J call TRBJ1-5, with unresolved D. The V gene lost 3 bases and the J gene lost 6 bases, with 15 bases spanning the gap. Germline V gives CDR1 LNHDA, CDR2 SQIVND (reference sequence). The CDR3 totals 15 residues. This chain's CDR3 is CASSIRPVKLQPQHF. CDR3 DNA: TGTGCCAGTAGTATTCGGCCGGTAAAGCTTCAGCCCCAGCATTTT.

V and J are TRBV12-5 and TRBJ1-2, with D possibly matching TRBD1 (6 bases). This CDR3 contains 17 residues. CDR1 LGHNT and CDR2 FRNRAP come from the germline V gene. V gave up 1 base and J gave up 1 base, with 16 bases separating them. The CDR3 nucleotides are TGTGCTAGTGGTTTGGCACGGGGGGGCATTTTTAACTATGGCTACACCTTC. Translated, it gives CASGLARGGIFNYGYTF.

The chain recombines TRBV7-9 with TRBJ1-6, with D hard to call. This CDR3 has 17 amino acids. V lost 5 bases and J 6 bases, leaving 20 bases between the germline ends. CDR1 and CDR2 from the germline V gene are SEHNR and FQNEAQ (reference sequence). CDR3 amino acids: CASSPGGGNSFNSPLHF. In nucleotides, the CDR3 is TGTGCCAGCAGCCCCGGTGGAGGGAATTCTTTTAATTCACCCCTCCACTTT.

The rearrangement links TRBV7-2 to TRBJ1-3; D uncertain. Germline values: CDR1 SGHTA, CDR2 FQGNSA. The CDR3 is 17 residues long. The V and J ends lost 0 bases and 0 bases respectively, with 12 bases between them. The CDR3 region is CASSLAAGTGSGNTIYF. In DNA form, the CDR3 reads TGTGCCAGCAGCTTAGCGGCTGGCACTGGCTCTGGAAACACCATATATTTT. Full variable domain (missing parts from reference TRBV7-2 and TRBJ1-3): GAGVSQSPSNKVTEKGKDVELRCDPISGHTALYWYRQSLGQGLEFLIYFQGNSAPDKSGLPSDRFSAERTGGSVSTLTIQRTQQEDSAVYLCASSLAAGTGSGNTIYFGEGSWLTVV.

The rearrangement links TRBV30 to TRBJ1-1, with D uncertain. V lost 1 base and J 0 bases, leaving 6 bases between the germline ends. CDR1 and CDR2 (germline): GTSNPN, SVGIG (reference sequence). The CDR3 is 13 residues long. This CDR3 reads CAWSDSMNTEAFF. The CDR3 DNA sequence: TGTGCCTGGAGTGACAGCATGAACACTGAAGCTTTCTTT.

CDR3 nucleotides: TGCGCCAGCAGCTTGGCTGCTAGCGGGGGGACCGGGGAGCTGTTTTTT. Its translation: CASSLAASGGTGELFF. The chain couples TRBV5-1 to TRBJ2-2, with TRBD2 identical over 11 bases. The germline V gene has CDR1 SGHRS and CDR2 YFSETQ. The CDR3 runs to 16 residues. The V segment lost 0 bases and the J segment 5 bases; nucleotides outside the gene matches: 3.

V is TRBV5-1 and J is TRBJ1-5, with 7 nucleotides matching TRBD1. V lost 2 bases to trimming and J lost 6 bases; unmatched junction nucleotides: 8. CDR3 size: 15 residues. From germline, CDR1 is SGHRS and CDR2 YFSETQ. The CDR3 sequence: CASSLSGGNAQPQHF. CDR3 nucleotides: TGCGCCAGCAGCTTATCAGGGGGTAATGCTCAGCCCCAGCATTTT.

V gene TRBV5-1 combines with J gene TRBJ1-2; TRBD1 might be the D (5 bases). Trimming shortened V by 0 bases and J by 9 bases, and 15 bases separated the two germline ends. Per the germline V gene, CDR1 is SGHRS and CDR2 is YFSETQ. The CDR3 is 14 residues long. The CDR3 loop reads CASSLGQYPGSYTF. Here the CDR3 DNA reads TGCGCCAGCAGCTTGGGACAGTACCCGGGTAGCTACACCTTC.

The chain employs TRBV7-8 and TRBJ1-1; a possible D gene is TRBD1 (5 bases). CDR3 length equals 18 residues. The V gene's germline CDR1 is SGHVS and CDR2 FQNEAQ. Deletions cut 0 bases from V and 1 base from J, with 18 bases between. The CDR3 region is CASSLAGDSYLPNTEAFF. CDR3 in DNA: TGTGCCAGCAGCTTAGCCGGTGACAGTTACTTGCCGAACACTGAAGCTTTCTTT.

The rearrangement joins TRBV5-4 to TRBJ2-1, with 10 positions matching TRBD2. With 4 bases clipped from V and 4 bases from J, the junction kept 11 bases outside the gene matches. This CDR3 has 17 amino acids. Per the germline V gene, CDR1 is SGHNT and CDR2 is YYREEE (reference sequence). CDR3 sequence (DNA): TGTGCCAGCAGCCCGTCCCCCAGCGGGGGGGGATACAATGAGCAGTTCTTC. It translates to CASSPSPSGGGYNEQFF.

V usage is TRBV3-1 (or the pseudogene TRBV3-2) and J usage is TRBJ2-7, with 9 bases identical to TRBD1. Germline CDR1 reads LGHDT; CDR2 reads YNNKEL (reference sequence). Germline trimming cut 0 bases from V and 4 bases from J; bases unmatched to any gene: 4. CDR3 length equals 15 residues. CDR3 amino acids: CASSQDYGTGYEQYF. CDR3 DNA: TGTGCCAGCAGCCAAGATTACGGGACAGGGTACGAGCAGTACTTC.

The chain carries TRBV4-2 and TRBJ1-2; 7 bases are a match to TRBD1. J was trimmed by 7 bases and V by 0 bases; bases with no gene match: 5. The germline V gene encodes CDR1 LGHNA and CDR2 YNFKEQ. The CDR3 consists of 14 residues. As DNA, the CDR3 is TGTGCCAGCAGCCAAGACAGGGGGGTTGGTGGCTACACCTTC. Translating it yields CASSQDRGVGGYTF.

The chain employs TRBV11-2 and TRBJ1-1; D is uncertain. The CDR3 loop spans 13 amino acids. With 7 bases removed from V and 10 bases from J, the gap between germline ends came to 19 bases. The V gene's germline CDR1 is SGHAT and CDR2 FQNNGV. The CDR3 sequence: CASTHIEALGAFF. Here the CDR3 DNA reads TGTGCCAGCACTCATATCGAGGCTCTAGGAGCTTTCTTT.

The chain recombines TRBV6-6 with TRBJ2-7; D may be TRBD2 (5 bases). The CDR3 covers 14 residues. Germline assignment: CDR1 MNHNY and CDR2 SVGAGI (reference sequence). Trimming took 8 bases from V and 0 from J, leaving 14 bases between them. The CDR3 sequence is CASRGDTYSYEQYF. The CDR3 DNA sequence: TGTGCCAGCCGGGGAGACACGTACTCCTACGAGCAGTACTTC.

This chain joins TRBV5-1 and TRBJ2-5; 13 bases map to TRBD2. The CDR3 runs to 18 residues. The germline V gene has CDR1 SGHRS and CDR2 YFSETQ. V shed 4 bases and J 3 bases; nucleotides not matched to a gene: 12. CDR3 sequence: CASSVTSGGAFSEETQYF. In DNA form, the CDR3 reads TGCGCCAGCAGCGTAACTAGCGGGGGGGCCTTTTCTGAAGAGACCCAGTACTTC.

The chain is built from TRBV5-1 and TRBJ1-6; D ambiguous. The CDR3 runs to 15 residues. The V gene lost 5 bases and the J gene lost 2 bases, with 11 bases spanning the gap. CDR1 is SGHRS and CDR2 is YFSETQ in the germline V gene. This CDR3 reads CASSIWEPYNSPLHF. CDR3 in DNA: TGCGCCAGCAGTATATGGGAACCCTATAATTCACCCCTCCACTTT.

Concerning this clone itself: This CDR3 is also generated by other DNA sequences in the sample. V and J are TRBV2 and TRBJ2-7; D may match TRBD1 or TRBD2 (7 bases each). CDR1 and CDR2 (germline): SNHLY, FYNNEI. Trimming took 6 bases from V and 7 from J, leaving 16 bases between them. This CDR3 spans 13 amino acids. In DNA, the CDR3 is TGTGCCAGCAGCCCAGGGGGGGGTAGGGAGCAGTACTTC. This translates into CASSPGGGREQYF.

This rearrangement joins TRBV7-9 to TRBJ1-3; D perhaps matches TRBD1 (5 bases). This CDR3 has 16 amino acids. Germline CDR1 SEHNR, CDR2 FQNEAQ (reference sequence). V dropped 5 bases and J dropped 8 bases, with 22 bases sitting between them. CDR3 nucleotide sequence: TGTGCCAGCAGCCTACCCGGGGACTTGACCCGGGACACCATATATTTT. Residues: CASSLPGDLTRDTIYF. Filled out from reference TRBV7-9 and TRBJ1-3, the complete variable domain reads DTGVSQNPRHKITKRGQNVTFRCDPISEHNRLYWYRQTLGQGPEFLTYFQNEAQLEKSRLLSDRFSAERPKGSFSTLEIQRTEQGDSAMYLCASSLPGDLTRDTIYFGEGSWLTVV.

This clone showed up just a few times. V gene TRBV21-1 combines with J gene TRBJ1-2; the table's D call TRBD1 went unverified against the DNA. TRBV21-1 is deemed a pseudogene. This CDR3 is built from 14 residues. The CDR3: CASSKGGQGYGYTF. The DNA of the CDR3 is TGTGCCAGCAGCAAAGGAGGACAGGGCTATGGCTACACCTTC.